This T cell receptor (beta chain) was found in a study of response to subunit inactivated influenza vaccine. Study-wide results and caveats: T cells newly recruited by each seasonal influenza vaccination are few, the authors suggested.

This clonotype was picked up a small number of times. Its antigen is currently unknown. V was clipped by 0 bases and J by 12 bases, with 21 bases between them. CDR3 length: 15 residues. Germline V gene lookup returns CDR1 SGHRS and CDR2 YFSETQ. Via MiXCR, TCRdb re-called the RT-PCR reads, giving one row per CDR3 protein. The sample contains 650,000 or so distinct CDR3 sequences, less than 15% of which appear only once. This TCR was recovered from a man aged 45-65 years who received an inactivated influenza vaccine. This chain links TRBV5-1 with TRBJ1-1; tentatively, D is TRBD1 (5 bases). Specimen: PBMCs from blood, collected less than 15 days before vaccination. The CDR3: CASSLEGSDSVRTFF. CDR3 coding DNA: TGCGCCAGCAGCTTGGAGGGGTCAGACAGCGTACGAACTTTCTTT.